The 25 T cell receptor beta chains reported below all come from one sample, sequenced in a study of shared clonotypes between healthy human individuals. Data came from immunoSEQ multiplex PCR; TCRdb stores just in-frame clones and leaves some out. The profile shows about 490,000 clones, roughly four fifths of them singletons. Material: PBMCs. These receptors originate from a woman aged 40 to 49 in good health. Some clones in this sample may be carry-over from other donors' samples.

The rearrangement joins TRBV7-9 to TRBJ1-2; D gene uncertain. Germline loops: CDR1 SEHNR, CDR2 FQNEAQ (reference sequence). V was clipped by 2 bases and J by 3 bases, with 13 bases between them. The CDR3 loop spans 15 amino acids. CDR3 bases: TGTGCCAGCAGCTTACGGGCCTCTGGGGACTATGGCTACACCTTC. This gives the protein CASSLRASGDYGYTF.

This sequence joins TRBV7-2 and TRBJ2-2; D gene ambiguous. Germline-derived CDR1 and CDR2 are SGHTA and FQGNSA. V gave up 3 bases and J gave up 4 bases, with 6 bases separating them. The length of the CDR3 is 13 residues. The chain's CDR3 is CASSFRATGELFF. The CDR3 nucleotides read TGTGCCAGCAGCTTCCGGGCCACCGGGGAGCTGTTTTTT.

Comment on this clone: A read error is likely here: a far larger clone is one base away. The chain joins TRBV29-1 to TRBJ2-7, with D perhaps matching TRBD1 (6 bases). The CDR3 sequence is 14 residues long. In germline, CDR1 is SQVTM, CDR2 ANQGSEA. For the CDR3, the DNA is TGCGGCGTGGGGACGGGACAAATGAACTACGAGCAGTACTTC. It specifies CGVGTGQMNYEQYF.

The chain combines TRBV6-1 with TRBJ2-2, with D possibly being TRBD1 or TRBD2 (6 bases each). The CDR3 runs 14 residues. Germline loops: CDR1 MNHNS, CDR2 SASEGT. The V gene lost 8 bases and the J gene lost 6 bases, with 16 bases spanning the gap. This CDR3 is CASWDTGGAGELFF. CDR3 nucleotide sequence: TGTGCCAGCTGGGACACCGGGGGTGCCGGGGAGCTGTTTTTT.

The chain combines TRBV20-1 with TRBJ1-4, with D possibly being TRBD1 (6 bases). V dropped 5 bases and J dropped 8 bases, with 9 bases sitting between them. The CDR3 totals 11 residues. Germline V lookup: CDR1 DFQATT, CDR2 SNEGSKA (reference sequence). CDR3 sequence (DNA): TGCAGTGCTTCCGGGACAGAAAAACTGTTTTTT. Its protein product is CSASGTEKLFF.

The chain combines TRBV28 with TRBJ1-4; D call uncertain. Germline V gives CDR1 MDHEN, CDR2 SYDVKM. V shed 6 bases and J shed 8 bases, with 16 bases lying between them. The CDR3 loop spans 14 amino acids. The DNA of the CDR3 is TGTGCCAGCAGCCCCGGGATTACTCGCGAAAAACTGTTTTTT. It specifies CASSPGITREKLFF.

The genes are TRBV9 and TRBJ2-1; the D gene is possibly TRBD1 (6 bases). The V end was cut by 2 bases, the J end by 4 bases, with 16 bases between. The CDR3 has 16 amino acids. The germline V gene has CDR1 SGDLS and CDR2 YYNGEE. The CDR3 DNA follows: TGTGCCAGCAGCGTCCCCAGGGGCGCCCCTTACAATGAGCAGTTCTTC. This sequence encodes CASSVPRGAPYNEQFF.

This chain links TRBV21-1 with TRBJ2-3; TRBD2 is the table's D call and was not checked against the DNA. TRBV21-1 is given as a pseudogene. The CDR3 extends over 19 amino acids. The CDR3 sequence is CASSPGTSRASDSSDTQYF. Here the CDR3 DNA reads TGTGCCAGCAGCCCCGGGACTAGCCGGGCCTCCGACAGCTCAGATACGCAGTATTTT.

The rearrangement joins TRBV7-8 to TRBJ2-5; 11 bases fit TRBD2. Trimming removed 3 bases from V and 4 bases from J; junction bases left unmatched: 16. CDR3 length: 19 amino acids. CDR1 and CDR2 from the germline V gene are SGHVS and FQNEAQ. CDR3 bases: TGTGCCAGCAGCTTGAGTACTTGGACTAGCGGGCAACGGAGAGAGACCCAGTACTTC. This sequence encodes CASSLSTWTSGQRRETQYF.

In this sample, this clone turned up once. A read error is possible here, since a much larger clone lies one base away. The chain recombines TRBV7-3 with TRBJ1-1; D gene unclear. Germline assignment: CDR1 SGHTA and CDR2 FQGTGA. This CDR3 is 13 amino acids long. The ends were cut back, 2 bases at V and 0 bases at J, with 4 bases in the middle. DNA of the CDR3: TGTGCCAGCAGCTTACAGGTGAACACTGAAGCTTTCTTT. Protein sequence: CASSLQVNTEAFF.

In this sample, this clone turned up a few times. This chain uses TRBV7-3 with TRBJ2-2; 8 bases align to TRBD1. V lost 8 bases, J lost 5 bases, and 4 bases stayed unmatched. The CDR3 runs to 13 residues. The germline V gene encodes CDR1 SGHTA and CDR2 FQGTGA. The DNA for the CDR3 is TGTGCCAGCGCTACAGGGGGAACCGGGGAGCTGTTTTTT. It translates to CASATGGTGELFF.

V and J are TRBV10-2 and TRBJ1-1; a possible D gene is TRBD1 (5 bases). Trimming removed 0 bases from V and 3 bases from J, with 14 bases in between. Germline V gene lookup returns CDR1 WSHSY and CDR2 SAAADI. This CDR3 is built from 16 residues. This CDR3 is CASSESPLGGYTEAFF. CDR3 bases: TGCGCCAGCAGTGAGTCCCCCCTGGGGGGGTACACTGAAGCTTTCTTT.

This clone has just one count. The genes are TRBV7-2 and TRBJ1-4; tentatively, D is TRBD1 (6 bases). The CDR3 covers 15 residues. Per germline, CDR1 SGHTA and CDR2 FQGNSA. The V end was cut by 4 bases, the J end by 7 bases, with 16 bases between. The CDR3 DNA sequence: TGTGCCAGCAGCTCGGCGGGGGGGCCGGCTGAAAAACTGTTTTTT. Residues: CASSSAGGPAEKLFF.

A word on this clone: A read error is likely here: a far larger clone is one base away. A read error is likely, as this CDR3 ends without the conserved phenylalanine or tryptophan. The chain has TRBV6-6 and TRBJ2-7; 10 positions agree with TRBD2. CDR1 is MNHNY and CDR2 is SVGAGI in the germline V gene (reference sequence). V lost 2 bases to trimming and J lost 0 bases; unmatched junction nucleotides: 4. The CDR3 contains 16 residues. CDR3 DNA: TGTGCCAGCAGTTACACGGCTAGCGGGAGCTCCTACGAGCAGTACCTC. Residues: CASSYTASGSSYEQYL.

V usage is TRBV11-2 and J usage is TRBJ2-1; 9 nucleotides match TRBD2. V was clipped by 6 bases and J by 7 bases; unmatched bases: 10. The V gene's germline CDR1 is SGHAT and CDR2 FQNNGV. This CDR3 comprises 15 residues. This chain's CDR3 is CASRLSSGSQNEQFF. The CDR3 DNA follows: TGTGCCAGCAGATTAAGTAGCGGGAGTCAAAATGAGCAGTTCTTC.

V gene TRBV10-3 combines with J gene TRBJ1-5; D is undetermined. V was shortened by 7 bases and J by 1 base, with 8 bases between the two germline ends. CDR3 length: 13 residues. Per germline, CDR1 ENHRY and CDR2 SYGVKD. As DNA, the CDR3 is TGTGCCATCACACCCGACAGCAATCAGCCCCAGCATTTT. Translation gives CAITPDSNQPQHF.

The J gene is TRBJ2-3, the V gene TRBV4-3, with a weak D call TRBD2 (6 bases). This CDR3 comprises 15 residues. Trimming took off 0 bases at V and 6 bases at J, with 13 bases between the two ends. The V gene's germline CDR1 is LGHNA and CDR2 YSLEER. The CDR3: CASSQDTGAGDTQYF. Here the CDR3 DNA reads TGCGCCAGCAGCCAAGATACCGGGGCGGGGGATACGCAGTATTTT.

This chain links TRBV5-1 with TRBJ2-7, with a weak D call TRBD2 (6 bases). V dropped 0 bases and J dropped 5 bases, with 15 bases sitting between them. The CDR3 has 15 amino acids. Germline V lookup: CDR1 SGHRS, CDR2 YFSETQ. Here the CDR3 reads CASSLGLDPWDEQYF. CDR3 DNA: TGCGCCAGCAGCTTGGGACTAGACCCCTGGGACGAGCAGTACTTC.

The chain uses TRBV21-1 and TRBJ2-5. TRBV21-1 is assigned pseudogene status. The CDR3 consists of 14 residues. The chain's CDR3 is CANPWTPWGETQYF. The CDR3 DNA reads TGTGCCAATCCCTGGACCCCGTGGGGAGAGACCCAGTACTTC.

The chain links TRBV28 to TRBJ2-2; no definite D call. Germline V gives CDR1 MDHEN, CDR2 SYDVKM. The V end was cut by 3 bases, the J end by 0 bases, with 8 bases between. This CDR3 contains 15 residues. The CDR3 spells CASSFFGANTGELFF. The CDR3 nucleotides read TGTGCCAGCAGTTTCTTCGGAGCGAACACCGGGGAGCTGTTTTTT.

V gene TRBV10-2 combines with J gene TRBJ2-7; 7 nucleotides agree with TRBD2. Germline lookup yields CDR1 WSHSY and CDR2 SAAADI. Trimming at V came to 3 bases and at J to 2 bases, leaving 10 bases not matched to a gene. The CDR3 has 16 residues. As DNA, the CDR3 is TGCGCCAGCAGTGACCCCGCGCGGGAGAAAACCTACGAGCAGTACTTC. Residues: CASSDPAREKTYEQYF.

The chain combines TRBV18 with TRBJ1-1; D is undetermined. Trimming cost V 3 bases and J 7 bases, with 9 bases left between them. Germline CDR1 and CDR2: KGHSH and LQKENI. The CDR3 has 12 amino acids. CDR3 sequence: CASSPGYFEAFF. The CDR3 DNA reads TGTGCCAGCTCACCTGGATACTTTGAAGCTTTCTTT.

As regards this clone: This sample includes further DNA sequences coding for the same CDR3. The chain couples TRBV5-1 to TRBJ2-1; D unclear. This CDR3 comprises 14 residues. Germline V gene data show CDR1 as SGHRS and CDR2 as YFSETQ. V was cut by 0 bases and J by 1 base, with 5 bases left in between. The CDR3: CASSLGGSYNEQFF. The CDR3 nucleotides are TGCGCCAGCAGCTTGGGTGGTTCCTACAATGAGCAGTTCTTC.

This chain connects TRBV27 to TRBJ2-7; D might be TRBD2 (5 bases). The CDR3 length is 16 residues. Germline V gene lookup returns CDR1 MNHEY and CDR2 SMNVEV (reference sequence). The V and J ends lost 6 bases and 0 bases respectively, with 18 bases between them. The CDR3 region is CASRNPRDFNSYEQYF. The DNA of the CDR3 is TGTGCCAGCAGGAACCCACGGGATTTCAACTCCTACGAGCAGTACTTC.

With regard to this clone: This sample also contains other DNA sequences that code for the same CDR3. The chain links TRBV18 to TRBJ2-3, with D perhaps TRBD2 (6 bases). V lost 1 base and J 3 bases, leaving 20 bases between the germline ends. Germline V CDR1 and CDR2: KGHSH, LQKENI. The length of the CDR3 is 18 residues. CDR3 region: CASSPLLRGIGLTDTQYF. CDR3 nucleotides: TGTGCCAGCTCACCACTCTTGCGCGGGATAGGTTTGACAGATACGCAGTATTTT. The full variable domain, rest sourced from reference TRBV18 and TRBJ2-3, is NAGVMQNPRHLVRRRGQEARLRCSPMKGHSHVYWYRQLPEEGLKFMVYLQKENIIDESGMPKERFSAEFPKEGPSILRIQQVVRGDSAAYFCASSPLLRGIGLTDTQYFGPGTRLTVL.